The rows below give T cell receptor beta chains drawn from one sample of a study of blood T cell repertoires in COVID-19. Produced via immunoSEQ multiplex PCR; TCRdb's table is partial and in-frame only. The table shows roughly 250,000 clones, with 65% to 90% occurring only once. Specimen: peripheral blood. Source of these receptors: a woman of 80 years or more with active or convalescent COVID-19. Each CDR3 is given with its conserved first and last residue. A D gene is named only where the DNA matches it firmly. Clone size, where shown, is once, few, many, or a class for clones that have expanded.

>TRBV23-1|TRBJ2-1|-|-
TGCGCCAGCGGGAACCAGCATGAGGGCGGCAATGAGCAGTTCTTC
CASGNQHEGGNEQFF
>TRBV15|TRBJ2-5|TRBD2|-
TGTGCCACCAGCAGGGACGGACTAGGCCTTGAGACCCAGTACTTC
CATSRDGLGLETQYF
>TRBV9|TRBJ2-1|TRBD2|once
TGTGCCAGCAGCCAGATTACTAGCGGGAGCAATGAGCAGTTCTTC
CASSQITSGSNEQFF
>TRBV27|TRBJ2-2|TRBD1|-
TGTGCCAGCAGATTGGACAGGGTTTTGCCCGGGGAGCTGTTTTTT
CASRLDRVLPGELFF
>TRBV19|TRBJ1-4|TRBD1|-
TGTGCCAGTACCTCGGACAGGGAGGGTGAAAAACTGTTTTTT
CASTSDREGEKLFF
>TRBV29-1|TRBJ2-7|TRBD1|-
TGCAGCGTTGGACAGGGTGCCTACGAGCAGTACTTC
CSVGQGAYEQYF
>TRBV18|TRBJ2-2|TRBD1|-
TGTGCCAGCTCACCACCAGGGGGCGAGAGCGGGGAGCTGTTTTTT
CASSPPGGESGELFF
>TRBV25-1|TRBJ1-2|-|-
TGTGCCAGCTCGGAGTCAGTGTACGGCTACACCTTC
CASSESVYGYTF
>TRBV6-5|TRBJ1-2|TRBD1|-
TGTGCCAGCAGTTACCCTGGGACAGGGGTGTTAGATGGCTACACCTTC
CASSYPGTGVLDGYTF
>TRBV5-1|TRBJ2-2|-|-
TGCGCCAGCACTAGGGGAAGTCCGAACACCGGGGAGCTGTTTTTT
CASTRGSPNTGELFF
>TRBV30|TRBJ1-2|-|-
TGTGCCTCCACCGGGTCCCTGCAGCACTATGGCTACACCTTC
CASTGSLQHYGYTF
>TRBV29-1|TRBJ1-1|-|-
TGCAGCGTCGAGGGGGTCTCTGAAGCTTTCTTT
CSVEGVSEAFF
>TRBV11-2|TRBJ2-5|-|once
TGTGCCAGCAGCTTAACGGGAGTGGAGACCCAGTACTTC
CASSLTGVETQYF
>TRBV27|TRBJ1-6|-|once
TGTGCCAGCAGTTTTTGGGGCGGGGGAGATAATTCACCCCTCCACTTT
CASSFWGGGDNSPLHF
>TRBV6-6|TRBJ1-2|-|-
TGTGCCAGCAGCCCCTCAATCCGACTGGCTAACTATGGCTACACCTTC
CASSPSIRLANYGYTF
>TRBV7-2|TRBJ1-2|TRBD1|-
TGTGCCAGCAGCCAAGGACAGGGCTATGGCTACACCTTC
CASSQGQGYGYTF
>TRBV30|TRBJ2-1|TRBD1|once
TGTGCCTGGAGTAGGGGGACAGGGGAGGATGAGCAGTTCTTC
CAWSRGTGEDEQFF
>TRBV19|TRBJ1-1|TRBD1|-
TGTGCCAGTAGTATTCCAGGGGGCAGGGACACTGAAGCTTTCTTT
CASSIPGGRDTEAFF
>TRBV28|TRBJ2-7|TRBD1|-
TGTGCCAGCAGTTCTCCGGGACAGGGGGGCGAGCAGTACTTC
CASSSPGQGGEQYF
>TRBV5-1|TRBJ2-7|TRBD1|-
TGCGCCAGCAGCTTGGCGGGGACAGGGCTCAACGAGCAGTACTTC
CASSLAGTGLNEQYF
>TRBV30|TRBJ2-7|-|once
TGTGCCTGGAAGAGGGACTTCCTCTACGAGCAGTACTTC
CAWKRDFLYEQYF
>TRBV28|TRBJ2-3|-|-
TGTGCCACCCGACTGAATCTCCGGGACAATACGCAGTATTTT
CATRLNLRDNTQYF
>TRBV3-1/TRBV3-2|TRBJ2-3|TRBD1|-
TGTGCCAGCAGCCCTTTCATGGGACAGGGCGTAGATACGCAGTATTTT
CASSPFMGQGVDTQYF
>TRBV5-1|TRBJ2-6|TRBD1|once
TGCGCCAGCAGCCGGACAGGTTCTGGGGCCAACGTCCTGACTTTC
CASSRTGSGANVLTF
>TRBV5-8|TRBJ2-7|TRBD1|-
TGTGCCAGCAGCTTGGGTCAGGGGGTTTACGAGCAGTACTTC
CASSLGQGVYEQYF
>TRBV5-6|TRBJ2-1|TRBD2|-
TGTGCCAGCAACTCGGGACTAGCGGACCCGCAGTTCTTC
CASNSGLADPQFF
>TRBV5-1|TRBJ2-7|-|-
TGCGCCAGCAGCTTGGTAGCTAGCTACGAGCAGTACTTC
CASSLVASYEQYF
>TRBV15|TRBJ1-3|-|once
TGTGCCGCAGCTAACCCGGGACATGGAAACACCATATATTTT
CAAANPGHGNTIYF
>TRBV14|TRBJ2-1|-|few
TGTGCCAGCAGCAAAGACTCGTACAATGAGCAGTTCTTC
CASSKDSYNEQFF
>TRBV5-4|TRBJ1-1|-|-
TGTGCCAGCAGCTCCATAGGACAGCGGAACACTGAAGCTTTCTTT
CASSSIGQRNTEAFF
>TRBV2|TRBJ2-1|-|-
TGTGCCAGCAGTAAGAGGTCGGAGGTGGTACCGGGGAATGAGCAGTTCTTC
CASSKRSEVVPGNEQFF
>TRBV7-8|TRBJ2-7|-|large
TGTGCCAGCAGCGGCACTAGCTACGAGCAGTACTTC
CASSGTSYEQYF
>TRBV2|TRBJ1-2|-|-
TGTGCCAGCGGTGGGGGGCTGAACTATGGCTACACCTTC
CASGGGLNYGYTF
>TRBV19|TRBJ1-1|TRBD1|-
TGTGCCAGTAGTATAACAGGGGGGCTTGAAGCTTTCTTT
CASSITGGLEAFF
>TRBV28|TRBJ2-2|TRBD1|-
TGTGCCAGCCACAGACAGGGGGCTCGAACCGGGGAGCTGTTTTTT
CASHRQGARTGELFF
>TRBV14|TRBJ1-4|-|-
TGTGCCAGCAGCCAAGTGGCTGCAACTAATGAAAAACTGTTTTTT
CASSQVAATNEKLFF
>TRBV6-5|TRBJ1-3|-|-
TGTGCCAGCAGTTACGCGGGGACCGACTCTGGAAACACCATATATTTT
CASSYAGTDSGNTIYF
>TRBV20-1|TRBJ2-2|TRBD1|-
TGCAGTGCTAGTAGGGGGCGCTTAAAGTCGGGGGAGCTGTTTTTT
CSASRGRLKSGELFF
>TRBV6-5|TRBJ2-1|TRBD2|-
TGTGCCAGCAGTTGGGGGGGTAGGCATGAGCAGTTCTTC
CASSWGGRHEQFF
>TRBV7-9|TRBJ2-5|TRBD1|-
TGTGCCAGCAGCTTAATCTCCGGGACAGGCCAAGAGACCCAGTACTTC
CASSLISGTGQETQYF
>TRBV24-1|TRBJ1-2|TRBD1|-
TGTGCCACCAGTGATTCGACAGGGGGCGGCTACACCTTC
CATSDSTGGGYTF
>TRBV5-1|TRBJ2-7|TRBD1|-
TGCGCCAGCAATTATGAGGGCTTAGGGGGCGGCGAGCAGTACTTC
CASNYEGLGGGEQYF
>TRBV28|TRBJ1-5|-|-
TGTGCCAGCAGGGTGACGGGGGGCAATCAGCCCCAGCATTTT
CASRVTGGNQPQHF
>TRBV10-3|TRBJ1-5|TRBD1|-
TGTGCCATCAGGGGACAGGCAAATCAGCCCCAGCATTTT
CAIRGQANQPQHF
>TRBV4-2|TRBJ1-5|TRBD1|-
TGTGCCAGCAGCCAAGATCCGGACAGGGGCCTTCCCAATCAGCCCCAGCATTTT
CASSQDPDRGLPNQPQHF
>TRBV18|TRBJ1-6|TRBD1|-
TGTGCCAGCTCACCCGGGACAGGGGTAGGCAATTCACCCCTCCACTTT
CASSPGTGVGNSPLHF
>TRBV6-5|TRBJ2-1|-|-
TGTGCCAGCAGTAGAAGTCCCCGGGGTTACAATGAGCAGTTCTTC
CASSRSPRGYNEQFF
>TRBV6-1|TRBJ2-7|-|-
TGTGCCAGCAGTGAAATGGCTCGCGAGCAGTACTTC
CASSEMAREQYF
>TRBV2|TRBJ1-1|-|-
TGTGCCAGCAGTAGGGATTCGGGACAGAACACTGAAGCTTTCTTT
CASSRDSGQNTEAFF
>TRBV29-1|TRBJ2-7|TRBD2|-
TGCAGCGTTGACGAGGGCGGGGGGGCCTACGAGCAGTACTTC
CSVDEGGGAYEQYF
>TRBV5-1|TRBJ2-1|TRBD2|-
TGCGCCAGCAGCTTGGCCGCAGCGGGAGGCCGCGATGAGCAGTTCTTC
CASSLAAAGGRDEQFF
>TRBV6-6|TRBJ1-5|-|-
TGTGCCAGCAGTTACGTCAGGTTAAATCAGCCCCAGCATTTT
CASSYVRLNQPQHF
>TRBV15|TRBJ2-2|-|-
TGTGCCACCAGCAGGGATTATACAGGGTCCGGGGAGCTGTTTTTT
CATSRDYTGSGELFF